Sequencing of this T cell receptor beta chain was carried out in a study of neurological immune-mediated disorders. Turning to this clonotype: Its antigen is currently unknown.

TCRdb passed the 5' RACE reads through MiXCR, listing each CDR3 protein once. The repertoire holds tens of thousands of distinct CDR3 sequences, approximately 10% seen once, with roughly 2% in the top ten. This CDR3 is 13 amino acids long. The germline V and J ends were trimmed by 4 bases and 6 bases, with 11 bases remaining between them. Findings and limits, study-wide: The highest TCR clonal expansion occurred in HTLV-1-associated myelopathy; multiple sclerosis fell below healthy controls.

V is TRBV12-3 or TRBV12-4 and J is TRBJ2-3, with unresolved D. The TCR sequence derives from a middle-aged man in good health. Sequenced sample: PBMCs. Written as DNA, the CDR3 is TGTGCCAGCAGTTCCTCCTTCGCTGATACGCAGTATTTT. Its translation: CASSSSFADTQYF.